Listed below are T cell receptor beta chains from one sample, sequenced in a study of T cells in localized non-small cell lung cancer. The table came from immunoSEQ multiplex PCR; TCRdb's copy has only in-frame clones and leaves some out. The table shows tens of thousands of clones, with approximately 90% occurring only once. The specimen was peripheral blood, collected before any cancer treatment. Receptor source: a male donor at least 60 years old with stage III squamous cell lung carcinoma. The CDR3 runs from the conserved cysteine through the conserved F or W. A D gene is named only where the DNA matches it firmly. Size is omitted from some rows. Given values are once, few, many or a class for expanded clones.

j_gene	v_gene	d_gene	abundance	CDR3nt	CDR3aa
TRBJ1-5	TRBV12-5	-	once	TGTGCTAGTGGTTTGAGTGGCGAGTCAAATCAGCCCCAGCATTTT	CASGLSGESNQPQHF
TRBJ2-7	TRBV29-1	-	-	TGCAGCGTTGAAGACAGAGAATCCTACGAGCAGTACTTC	CSVEDRESYEQYF
TRBJ1-1	TRBV19	TRBD1	-	TGTGCCAGTTCGACAGGGGGCTTTATTAACACTGAAGCTTTCTTT	CASSTGGFINTEAFF
TRBJ2-5	TRBV6-5	-	-	TGTGCCAGCAGTCAGGGGAACCGGGAGACCCAGTACTTC	CASSQGNRETQYF
TRBJ1-1	TRBV5-1	TRBD1	-	TGCGCCAGCAGCTTAACCGGGACAGTGAACACTGAAGCTTTCTTT	CASSLTGTVNTEAFF
TRBJ1-4	TRBV15	TRBD1	-	TGTGCCACCAGCAGAGATAAGAGGACAGGGGGGCATGGGAATGAAAAACTGTTTTTT	CATSRDKRTGGHGNEKLFF
TRBJ1-5	TRBV7-8	-	-	TGTGCCAGCACCCAGGGAGGGGCGCGGAGCAATCAGCCCCAGCATTTT	CASTQGGARSNQPQHF
TRBJ2-3	TRBV6-1	TRBD2	-	TGTGCCAGCACGGCGGGGGGGCCTCCAGCAGATACGCAGTATTTT	CASTAGGPPADTQYF
TRBJ2-5	TRBV14	-	-	TGTGCCAGCAGCGACCAGCCCTTAGGGACCCAGTACTTC	CASSDQPLGTQYF
TRBJ1-2	TRBV5-1	TRBD1	-	TGCGCCAGCAGCTCCACCGGGACAGGGAACTATGGCTACACCTTC	CASSSTGTGNYGYTF
TRBJ2-1	TRBV7-2	TRBD2	-	TGTGCCAGCAGCCTACTAGCGGGGGACGGACCAGGGCAGTTCTTC	CASSLLAGDGPGQFF
TRBJ1-2	TRBV6-1	TRBD1	-	TGTGCCAGCAGTGCCTGGACAGGGGGCAGTAGGAACTATGGCTACACCTTC	CASSAWTGGSRNYGYTF
TRBJ1-1	TRBV7-8	-	-	TGTGCCAGCAGCTCCATCGTTGGGAACACTGAAGCTTTCTTT	CASSSIVGNTEAFF
TRBJ2-3	TRBV4-2	-	-	TGTGCCAGCAGCGAAAACGGGAACGCGCAGTATTTT	CASSENGNAQYF
TRBJ2-5	TRBV5-6	-	-	TGTGCCAGCAGCTTGGGGACGACCCAAGAGACCCAGTACTTC	CASSLGTTQETQYF
TRBJ1-2	TRBV18	TRBD1	-	TGTGCCAGCTCACTGCAAGGCGGACAGGAATCCTATGGCTACACCTTC	CASSLQGGQESYGYTF
TRBJ1-2	TRBV7-9	-	-	TGTGCCAGCAGCTTAGGACAGGACACCCTTTTACACACCTTC	CASSLGQDTLLHTF
TRBJ2-7	TRBV19	TRBD2	few	TGTGCCAGTAGTATACTCGGACTAGCGGGAGACGAGCAGTACTTC	CASSILGLAGDEQYF
TRBJ2-2	TRBV9	-	-	TGTGCCAGCAGCGTAGGAGGTACCGGGGAGCTGTTTTTT	CASSVGGTGELFF
TRBJ2-7	TRBV18	-	once	TGTGCCAGCTCACCAGGCAGGCGCCGCTCCTACGAGCAGTACTTC	CASSPGRRRSYEQYF
TRBJ2-7	TRBV5-1	-	once	TGCGCCAGCAGCCCAGGACAGACAGTCTCCTACGAGCAGTACTTC	CASSPGQTVSYEQYF
TRBJ1-2	TRBV6-1	-	-	TGTGCCAGCAGTAATGACGGCGACTATGGCTACACCTTC	CASSNDGDYGYTF
TRBJ1-6	TRBV5-1	-	-	TGCGCCAGCAGCTTGGCGTTCGGGGCCAACTCACCCCTCCACTTT	CASSLAFGANSPLHF
TRBJ1-2	TRBV7-9	-	-	TGTGCCAGCAGCTTAGGCATTGACAGGTCCTATGGCTACACCTTC	CASSLGIDRSYGYTF
TRBJ1-3	TRBV30	-	-	TGTGCCTGGAGTGTAATGGATGGGGACACCATATATTTT	CAWSVMDGDTIYF
TRBJ1-2	TRBV6-1	-	few	TGTGCCAGCAGTGAACGGGGAGTTAACTATGGCTACACCTTC	CASSERGVNYGYTF
TRBJ2-3	TRBV7-9	-	-	TGTGCCAGCAGACGTGGCGGCTTTAGCACAGATACGCAGTATTTT	CASRRGGFSTDTQYF
TRBJ2-5	TRBV12-5	TRBD2	-	TGTGCTAGTGCCCCTGGGGAGGGGTTGGGGGCCCAGTACTTC	CASAPGEGLGAQYF
TRBJ1-5	TRBV4-3	-	-	TGCGCCAGCAGCCAAGATGTTAGTCAGCCCCAGCATTTT	CASSQDVSQPQHF
TRBJ2-5	TRBV18	TRBD2	-	TGTGCCAGCTCACCAGGGGCTAGCGGGGCGTTGGAGCAGTACTTC	CASSPGASGALEQYF
TRBJ1-3	TRBV18	TRBD1	-	TGTGCCAGCTCGCCCAGGACAGGAGCAAGTGGAAACACCATATATTTT	CASSPRTGASGNTIYF
TRBJ2-3	TRBV15	-	-	TGTGCCACCGCTCTTGGGGGCTTCACAGATACGCAGTATTTT	CATALGGFTDTQYF
TRBJ1-4	TRBV9	TRBD1	-	TGTGCCAGCAGCGCGGGACAGACTAATGAAAAACTGTTTTTT	CASSAGQTNEKLFF
TRBJ2-5	TRBV6-5	-	-	TGTGCCAGCAGTTACGGGGAAAGCGAGACCCAGTACTTC	CASSYGESETQYF
TRBJ2-2	TRBV9	TRBD2	-	TGTGCCAGCAGCATCTTAGCGGGGGACAACACCGGGGAGCTGTTTTTT	CASSILAGDNTGELFF
TRBJ1-1	TRBV6-6	-	-	TGTGCCAGCAGGACGACAGTCTTGGGTCGGGCTGAAGCTTTCTTT	CASRTTVLGRAEAFF
TRBJ1-5	TRBV27	TRBD1	-	TGTGCCAGCAGTGACAGGGCCTTAGGTCAGCCCCAGCATTTT	CASSDRALGQPQHF
TRBJ2-1	TRBV11-1	-	once	TGTGCCAGCCAGGAGGGTCTCTCCTACAATGAGCAGTTCTTC	CASQEGLSYNEQFF
TRBJ2-3	TRBV7-9	TRBD1	-	TGTGCCAGCTGCCGGGACAGGGTAGCAGATACGCAGTATTTT	CASCRDRVADTQYF
TRBJ2-1	TRBV27	-	medium-sized	TGTGCCAGCTGGGACCTCTACAATGAGCAGTTCTTC	CASWDLYNEQFF
TRBJ2-7	TRBV6-5	-	few	TGTGCCAGCAGTTACGATGTCGACTCCGAGCAGTACTTC	CASSYDVDSEQYF
TRBJ2-7	TRBV6-5	TRBD1	-	TGTGCCAGCAGTTATTCGACAGGGGGCTACGAGCAGTACTTC	CASSYSTGGYEQYF
TRBJ2-7	TRBV2	TRBD2	-	TGTGCCAGCAGTGAAGCGATTTGGGGGGGCTACGAGCAGTACTTC	CASSEAIWGGYEQYF
TRBJ2-3	TRBV4-1	TRBD2	-	TGCGCCAGCAGCCAGGGGACTAGCGGGAGGGCATCAACAGATACGCAGTATTTT	CASSQGTSGRASTDTQYF
TRBJ2-7	TRBV10-2	TRBD2	-	TGCGCCAGCAAGGGGCTAGCGGGGGGCCCTGGGGACGAGCAGTACTTC	CASKGLAGGPGDEQYF
TRBJ2-6	TRBV29-1	-	-	TGCAGCGTTTCTAGGGCGATCTCTGGGGCCAACGTCCTGACTTTC	CSVSRAISGANVLTF